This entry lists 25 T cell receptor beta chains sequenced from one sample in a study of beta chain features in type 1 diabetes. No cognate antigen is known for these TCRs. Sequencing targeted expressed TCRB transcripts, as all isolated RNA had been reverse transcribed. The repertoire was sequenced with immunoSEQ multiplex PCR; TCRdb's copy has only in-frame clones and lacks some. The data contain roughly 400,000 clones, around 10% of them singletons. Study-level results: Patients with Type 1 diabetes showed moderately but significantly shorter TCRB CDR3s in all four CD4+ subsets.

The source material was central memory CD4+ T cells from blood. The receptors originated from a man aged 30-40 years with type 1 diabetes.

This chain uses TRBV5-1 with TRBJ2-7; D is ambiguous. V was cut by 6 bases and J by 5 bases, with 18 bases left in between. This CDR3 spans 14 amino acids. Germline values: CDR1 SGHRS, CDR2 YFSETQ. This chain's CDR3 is CASTTDSTSDEQYF. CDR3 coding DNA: TGCGCCAGCACGACTGATAGTACAAGCGACGAGCAGTACTTC.

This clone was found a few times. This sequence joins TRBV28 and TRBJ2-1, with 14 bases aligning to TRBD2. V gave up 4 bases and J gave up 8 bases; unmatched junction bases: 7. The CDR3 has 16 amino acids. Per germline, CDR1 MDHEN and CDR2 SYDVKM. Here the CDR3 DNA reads TGTGCCAGCAGTTCGTACGGACTAGCGGGGGGACATGAGCAGTTCTTC. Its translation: CASSSYGLAGGHEQFF.

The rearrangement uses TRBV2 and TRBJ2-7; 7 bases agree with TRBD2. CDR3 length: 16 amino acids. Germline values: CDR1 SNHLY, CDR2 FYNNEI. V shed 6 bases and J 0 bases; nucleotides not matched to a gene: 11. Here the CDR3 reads CASSYTGSSGSYEQYF. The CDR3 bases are TGTGCCAGCAGCTACACGGGGTCTAGCGGCTCCTACGAGCAGTACTTC.

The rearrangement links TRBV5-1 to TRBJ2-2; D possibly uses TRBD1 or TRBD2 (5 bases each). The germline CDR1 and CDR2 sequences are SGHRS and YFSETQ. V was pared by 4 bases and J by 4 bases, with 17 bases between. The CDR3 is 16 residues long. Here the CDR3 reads CASSHQEGSGTGELFF. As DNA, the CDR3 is TGCGCCAGCAGCCATCAAGAGGGGAGTGGCACCGGGGAGCTGTTTTTT. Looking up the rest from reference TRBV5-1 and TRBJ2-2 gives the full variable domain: KAGVTQTPRYLIKTRGQQVTLSCSPISGHRSVSWYQQTPGQGLQFLFEYFSETQRNKGNFPGRFSGRQFSNSRSEMNVSTLELGDSALYLCASSHQEGSGTGELFFGEGSRLTVL.

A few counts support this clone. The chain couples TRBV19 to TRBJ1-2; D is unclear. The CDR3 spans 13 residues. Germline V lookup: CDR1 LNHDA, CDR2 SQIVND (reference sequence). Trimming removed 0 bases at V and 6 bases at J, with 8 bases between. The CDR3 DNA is TGTGCCAGTAGTATAGAAGGTGAGGATGGCTACACCTTC. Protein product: CASSIEGEDGYTF.

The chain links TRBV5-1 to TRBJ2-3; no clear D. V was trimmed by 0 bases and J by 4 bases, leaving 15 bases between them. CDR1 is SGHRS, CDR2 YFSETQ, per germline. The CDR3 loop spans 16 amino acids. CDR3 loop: CASSLGRTDGADTQYF. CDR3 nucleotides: TGCGCCAGCAGCTTGGGGAGAACCGATGGGGCAGATACGCAGTATTTT.

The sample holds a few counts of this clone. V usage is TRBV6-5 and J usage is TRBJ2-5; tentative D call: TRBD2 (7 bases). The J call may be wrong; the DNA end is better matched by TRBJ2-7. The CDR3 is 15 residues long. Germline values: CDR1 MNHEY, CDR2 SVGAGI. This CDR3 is CASSYSAGGRYEQYF. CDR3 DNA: TGTGCCAGCAGTTACTCGGCCGGGGGGCGATACGAGCAGTACTTC.

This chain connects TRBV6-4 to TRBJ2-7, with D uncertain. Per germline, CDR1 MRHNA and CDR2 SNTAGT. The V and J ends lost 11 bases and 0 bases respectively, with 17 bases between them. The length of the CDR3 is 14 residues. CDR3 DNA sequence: TGTGCCCCTAATGGTGGGGATAGCTCCTACGAGCAGTACTTC. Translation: CAPNGGDSSYEQYF.

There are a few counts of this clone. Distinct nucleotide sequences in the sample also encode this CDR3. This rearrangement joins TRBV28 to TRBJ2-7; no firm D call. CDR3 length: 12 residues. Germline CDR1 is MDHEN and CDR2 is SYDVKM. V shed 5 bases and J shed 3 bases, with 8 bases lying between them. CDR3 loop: CASSPSGYEQYF. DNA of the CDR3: TGTGCCAGCAGTCCCTCTGGCTACGAGCAGTACTTC. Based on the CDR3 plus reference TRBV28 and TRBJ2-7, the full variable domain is DVKVTQSSRYLVKRTGEKVFLECVQDMDHENMFWYRQDPGLGLRLIYFSYDVKMKEKGDIPEGYSVSREKKERFSLILESASTNQTSMYLCASSPSGYEQYFGPGTRLTVT.

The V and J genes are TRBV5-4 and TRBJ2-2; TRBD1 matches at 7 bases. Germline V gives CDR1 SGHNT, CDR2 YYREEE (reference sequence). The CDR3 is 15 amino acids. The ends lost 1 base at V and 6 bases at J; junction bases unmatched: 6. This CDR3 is CASSLSTGSAGELFF. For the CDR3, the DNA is TGTGCCAGCAGCTTGTCGACAGGGAGCGCCGGGGAGCTGTTTTTT. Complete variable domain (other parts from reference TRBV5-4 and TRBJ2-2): ETGVTQSPTHLIKTRGQQVTLRCSSQSGHNTVSWYQQALGQGPQFIFQYYREEENGRGNFPPRFSGLQFPNYSSELNVNALELDDSALYLCASSLSTGSAGELFFGEGSRLTVL.

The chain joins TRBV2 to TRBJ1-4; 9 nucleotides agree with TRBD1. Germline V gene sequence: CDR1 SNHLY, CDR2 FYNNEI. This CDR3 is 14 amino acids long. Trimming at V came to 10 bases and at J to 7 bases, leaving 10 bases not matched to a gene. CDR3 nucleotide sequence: TGTGCCAACGGACAGGGGCAAATAGGTGAAAAACTGTTTTTT. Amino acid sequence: CANGQGQIGEKLFF.

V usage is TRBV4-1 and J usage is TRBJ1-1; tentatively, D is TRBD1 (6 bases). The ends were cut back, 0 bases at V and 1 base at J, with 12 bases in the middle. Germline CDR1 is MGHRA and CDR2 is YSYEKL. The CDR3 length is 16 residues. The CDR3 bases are TGCGCCAGCAGCCAAGATTGGGGACACCGGAACACTGAAGCTTTCTTT. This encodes CASSQDWGHRNTEAFF.

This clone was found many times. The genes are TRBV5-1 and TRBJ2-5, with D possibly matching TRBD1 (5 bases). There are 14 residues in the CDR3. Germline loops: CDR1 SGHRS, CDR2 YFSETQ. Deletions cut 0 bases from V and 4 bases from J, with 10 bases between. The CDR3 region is CASSLVGRGETQYF. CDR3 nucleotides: TGCGCCAGCAGCTTGGTGGGTAGGGGAGAGACCCAGTACTTC. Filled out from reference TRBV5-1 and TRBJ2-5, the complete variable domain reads KAGVTQTPRYLIKTRGQQVTLSCSPISGHRSVSWYQQTPGQGLQFLFEYFSETQRNKGNFPGRFSGRQFSNSRSEMNVSTLELGDSALYLCASSLVGRGETQYFGPGTRLLVL.

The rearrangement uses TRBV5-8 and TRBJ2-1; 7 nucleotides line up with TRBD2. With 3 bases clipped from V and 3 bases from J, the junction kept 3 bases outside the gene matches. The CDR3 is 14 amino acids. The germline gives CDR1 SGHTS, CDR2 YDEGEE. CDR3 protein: CASSSGGGYNEQFF. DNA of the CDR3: TGTGCCAGCAGCTCGGGCGGGGGCTACAATGAGCAGTTCTTC.

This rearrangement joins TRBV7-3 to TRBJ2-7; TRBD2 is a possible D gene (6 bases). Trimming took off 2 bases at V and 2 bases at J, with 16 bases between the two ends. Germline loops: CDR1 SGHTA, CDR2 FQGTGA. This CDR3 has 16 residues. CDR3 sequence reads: CASSLDGGLSTYEQYF. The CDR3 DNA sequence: TGTGCCAGCAGCTTAGACGGAGGGCTCTCTACCTACGAGCAGTACTTC.

CDR3 protein: CASSQEVPGPQHF. DNA for the CDR3: TGCGCCAGCAGCCAAGAAGTCCCGGGGCCCCAGCATTTT. The chain links TRBV4-3 to TRBJ1-5; no firm D call. Trimming shortened V by 0 bases and J by 9 bases, and 9 bases separated the two germline ends. Per germline, CDR1 LGHNA and CDR2 YSLEER. The CDR3 is 13 amino acids.

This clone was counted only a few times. CDR3 sequence reads: CASSLGQPGAGEQYF. The CDR3 DNA follows: TGCGCCAGCAGCTTGGGGCAGCCCGGGGCGGGCGAGCAGTACTTC. V is TRBV5-1 and J is TRBJ2-5; possibly TRBD1 or TRBD2 for D (5 bases each). Near its end, the DNA agrees better with TRBJ2-7, so the J call may be wrong. The CDR3 sequence is 15 residues long. From germline, CDR1 is SGHRS and CDR2 YFSETQ.

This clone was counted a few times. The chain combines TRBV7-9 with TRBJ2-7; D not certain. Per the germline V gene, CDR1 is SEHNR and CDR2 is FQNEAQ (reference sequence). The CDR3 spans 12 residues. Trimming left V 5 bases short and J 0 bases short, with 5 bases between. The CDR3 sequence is CASSERSYEQYF. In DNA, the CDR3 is TGTGCCAGCAGCGAGCGCTCCTACGAGCAGTACTTC. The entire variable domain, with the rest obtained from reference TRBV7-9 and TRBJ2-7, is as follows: DTGVSQNPRHKITKRGQNVTFRCDPISEHNRLYWYRQTLGQGPEFLTYFQNEAQLEKSRLLSDRFSAERPKGSFSTLEIQRTEQGDSAMYLCASSERSYEQYFGPGTRLTVT.

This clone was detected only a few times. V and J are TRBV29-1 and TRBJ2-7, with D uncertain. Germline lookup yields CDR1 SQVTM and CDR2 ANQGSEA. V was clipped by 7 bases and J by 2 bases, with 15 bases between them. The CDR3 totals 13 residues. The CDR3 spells CSAERQGTYEQYF. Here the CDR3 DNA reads TGCAGCGCCGAACGGCAAGGCACCTACGAGCAGTACTTC.

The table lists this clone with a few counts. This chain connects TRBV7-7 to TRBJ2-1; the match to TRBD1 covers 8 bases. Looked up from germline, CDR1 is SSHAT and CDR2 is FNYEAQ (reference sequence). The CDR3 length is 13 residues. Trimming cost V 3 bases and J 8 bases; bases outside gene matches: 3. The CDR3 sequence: CASSLTGDHEQFF. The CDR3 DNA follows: TGTGCCAGCAGCTTGACAGGGGATCATGAGCAGTTCTTC.

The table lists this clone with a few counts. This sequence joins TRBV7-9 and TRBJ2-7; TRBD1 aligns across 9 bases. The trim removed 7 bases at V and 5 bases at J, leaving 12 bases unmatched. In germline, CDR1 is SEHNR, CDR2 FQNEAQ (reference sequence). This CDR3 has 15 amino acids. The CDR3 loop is CASTECWTGDDEQYF. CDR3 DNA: TGTGCCAGCACCGAGTGCTGGACAGGGGACGACGAGCAGTACTTC.

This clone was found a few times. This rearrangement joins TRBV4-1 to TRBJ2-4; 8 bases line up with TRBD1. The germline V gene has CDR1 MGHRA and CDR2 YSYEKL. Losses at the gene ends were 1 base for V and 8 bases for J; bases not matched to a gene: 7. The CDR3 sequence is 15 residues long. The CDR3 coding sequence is TGCGCCAGCAGCCAAGGCCCGGACAGGGACGACATTCAGTACTTC. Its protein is CASSQGPDRDDIQYF.

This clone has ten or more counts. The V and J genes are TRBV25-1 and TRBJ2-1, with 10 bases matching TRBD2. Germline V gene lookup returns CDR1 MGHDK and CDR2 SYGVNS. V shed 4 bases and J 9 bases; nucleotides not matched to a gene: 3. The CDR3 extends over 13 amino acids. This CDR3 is CASSVASGSEQFF. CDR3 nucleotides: TGTGCCAGCAGTGTTGCTAGCGGGAGTGAGCAGTTCTTC.

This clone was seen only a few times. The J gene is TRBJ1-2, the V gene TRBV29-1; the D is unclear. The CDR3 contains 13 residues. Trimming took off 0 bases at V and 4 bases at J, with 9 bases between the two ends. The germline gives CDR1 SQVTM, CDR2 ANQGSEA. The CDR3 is CSVEDRESYGYTF. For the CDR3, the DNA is TGCAGCGTTGAAGATCGGGAGAGCTATGGCTACACCTTC.

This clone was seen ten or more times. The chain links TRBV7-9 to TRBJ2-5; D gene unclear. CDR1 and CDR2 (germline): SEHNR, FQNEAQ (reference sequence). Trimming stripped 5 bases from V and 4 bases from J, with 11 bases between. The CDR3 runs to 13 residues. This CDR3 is CASSRADLETQYF. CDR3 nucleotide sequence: TGTGCCAGCAGCCGCGCCGACTTAGAGACCCAGTACTTC.